The subject of this entry is one TCR beta chain. Its antigen is as yet unknown. This record belongs to a study of CD8+CD57+ T cells in acquired aplastic anemia. Study context: Across the sorted CD4+ and CD8+ cells, DNA amounts averaged 3.2 ug.

Study-level results: Controls did not differ significantly from patients in CD8+ Simpson's diversity.

V gave up 8 bases and J gave up 4 bases, with 17 bases separating them. Germline assignment: CDR1 SNHLY and CDR2 FYNNEI. CDR3 size: 15 residues. Patients chosen for sequencing had shown CD8+CD57+ cell expansion by flow cytometry. Patient blood was sampled before any therapy had been received. Researchers used genomic DNA as the template to profile TCR beta VDJ and CDR3. TCRdb processed the reads anew with MiXCR; each CDR3 protein has one entry. This repertoire shows roughly 250,000 distinct CDR3 sequences, around 45% found once; its top ten account for about 7.8%. This clonotype was sampled from a human donor with aplastic anemia. The rearrangement links TRBV2 to TRBJ1-4, with D maybe TRBD1 (5 bases). The specimen was sorted CD4+, CD8+, or CD8+CD57+ T cells (not recorded which) from PBMCs. CDR3 sequence: CASLENGGINEKLFF. The CDR3 bases are TGTGCCAGCCTAGAGAATGGGGGGATTAATGAAAAACTGTTTTTT.